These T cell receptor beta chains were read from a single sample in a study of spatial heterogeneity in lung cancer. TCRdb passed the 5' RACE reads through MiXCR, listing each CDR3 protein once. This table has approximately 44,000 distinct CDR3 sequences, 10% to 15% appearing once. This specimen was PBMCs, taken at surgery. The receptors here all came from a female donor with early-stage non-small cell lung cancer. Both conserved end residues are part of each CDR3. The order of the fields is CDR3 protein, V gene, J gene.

CASSSAWTSGAGELFF,TRBV28,TRBJ2-2
CASSRVVDIQYF,TRBV19,TRBJ2-4
CASSPLGTGEAFF,TRBV18,TRBJ1-1
CASSFSGGARETQYF,TRBV6-5,TRBJ2-5
CASSPSPTGGTEAFF,TRBV27,TRBJ1-1
CASSSWEEAFF,TRBV6-5,TRBJ1-1
CASSSPGLDYGYTF,TRBV5-4,TRBJ1-2
CASSLSQGEETQYF,TRBV11-2,TRBJ2-5
CASRGGISLTYNEQFF,TRBV12-3/TRBV12-4,TRBJ2-1
CASRHTGLNTEAFF,TRBV6-6,TRBJ1-1
CASSSGGAPQETQYF,TRBV7-2,TRBJ2-5
CASSLASMRETQYF,TRBV7-9,TRBJ2-5
CASSLQGGGGSYEQYF,TRBV7-2,TRBJ2-7
CASSQVTAYGYTF,TRBV3-1,TRBJ1-2
CASTVTGGGGELFF,TRBV19,TRBJ2-2
CASSEQGFDTGELFF,TRBV2,TRBJ2-2
CASSLGSGREQYF,TRBV5-4,TRBJ2-7
CASSYGATEAFF,TRBV6-6,TRBJ1-1
CASRGDRGVTGELFF,TRBV2,TRBJ2-2
CASSPRQGETQYF,TRBV18,TRBJ2-5
CASSLNGRGFMNTEAFF,TRBV3-1,TRBJ1-1
CASSLGRDQPQHF,TRBV12-3/TRBV12-4,TRBJ1-5
CASRRTEETQYF,TRBV7-9,TRBJ2-5
CASSPGPDRAGYGYTF,TRBV3-1,TRBJ1-2
CASSFSHNNEQFF,TRBV5-6,TRBJ2-1
CASSPDRAPSGANVLTF,TRBV5-4,TRBJ2-6
CASSFAVNEQFF,TRBV28,TRBJ2-1
CSVGDRGLTYGYTF,TRBV29-1,TRBJ1-2
CASSQGQFNQPQHF,TRBV3-1,TRBJ1-5
CASRPRQRGNIQYF,TRBV12-3/TRBV12-4,TRBJ2-4
CASSTTGYYEQYF,TRBV6-1,TRBJ2-7
CASSFSGGPPTQYF,TRBV5-1,TRBJ2-5
CASSPTGPMNTEAFF,TRBV7-2,TRBJ1-1
CSAKRGQGDYGYTF,TRBV20-1,TRBJ1-2
CASSMVGGSTEAFF,TRBV19,TRBJ1-1
CASSPGDFSTDTQYF,TRBV11-3,TRBJ2-3
CASSILGSDGYTF,TRBV19,TRBJ1-2
CASSLRGSSGNTIYF,TRBV19,TRBJ1-3
CASSFPGLAGNEQFF,TRBV11-2,TRBJ2-1
CASSPQGAWQPQHF,TRBV6-2/TRBV6-3,TRBJ1-5
CSAPQGGATDTQYF,TRBV20-1,TRBJ2-3
CASRALATDTQYF,TRBV11-2,TRBJ2-3